Each of the 27 T cell receptor beta chains below was sequenced from the same sample in a study of cytomegalovirus exposure and HLA in healthy donors. It was with 60 Vbeta and 13 Jbeta primers that the PCR ran. The method was immunoSEQ multiplex PCR; TCRdb's version includes in-frame clones alone and lacks a portion of them. The listing contains about 170,000 clones. Sequenced: PBMCs. These receptors were taken from a woman aged 55-69 years in good health and CMV-seronegative.

This chain links TRBV5-1 with TRBJ2-2, with unresolved D. Trimming shortened V by 0 bases and J by 3 bases, and 6 bases separated the two germline ends. This CDR3 comprises 14 residues. Germline V gene data show CDR1 as SGHRS and CDR2 as YFSETQ. The DNA of the CDR3 is TGCGCCAGCAGCTTGGACACATACACCGGGGAGCTGTTTTTT. Protein sequence: CASSLDTYTGELFF. The whole variable domain, remainder taken from reference TRBV5-1 and TRBJ2-2, is KAGVTQTPRYLIKTRGQQVTLSCSPISGHRSVSWYQQTPGQGLQFLFEYFSETQRNKGNFPGRFSGRQFSNSRSEMNVSTLELGDSALYLCASSLDTYTGELFFGEGSRLTVL.

The chain is built from TRBV5-1 and TRBJ2-1; D is unclear. This CDR3 is built from 13 residues. V lost 4 bases and J lost 3, with 8 bases in between. Germline assignment: CDR1 SGHRS and CDR2 YFSETQ. CDR3 DNA sequence: TGCGCCAGCAGCGTCCGGGTCTACAATGAGCAGTTCTTC. Its translation is CASSVRVYNEQFF.

The chain employs TRBV7-2 and TRBJ1-6; TRBD1 matches at 8 bases. V trimming: 6 bases; J trimming: 7 bases; junction bases outside the gene matches: 14. The CDR3 consists of 17 residues. Germline V gene sequence: CDR1 SGHTA, CDR2 FQGNSA. CDR3 residues: CASRAARTGRANSPLHF. The CDR3, as DNA: TGTGCCAGCAGGGCCGCTAGGACAGGGAGGGCGAATTCACCCCTCCACTTT.

The chain is built from TRBV5-1 and TRBJ2-3; 7 bases are a match to TRBD2. Trimming cost V 6 bases and J 2 bases; bases outside gene matches: 12. The CDR3 runs to 16 residues. Germline V CDR1 and CDR2: SGHRS, YFSETQ. CDR3 sequence: CASTVRAGVVTDTQYF. In DNA, the CDR3 is TGCGCCAGCACCGTGAGGGCGGGGGTTGTCACAGATACGCAGTATTTT.

The chain uses TRBV15 and TRBJ1-5; TRBD1 might be the D (5 bases). The length of the CDR3 is 15 residues. CDR1 LNHNV and CDR2 YYDKDF come from the germline V gene (reference sequence). The ends were cut back, 3 bases at V and 0 bases at J, with 9 bases in the middle. Here the CDR3 reads CATSREGYSNQPQHF. The CDR3 DNA follows: TGTGCCACCAGCAGGGAGGGGTATAGCAATCAGCCCCAGCATTTT.

CDR3 loop: CASSLTGRGAKNIQYF. In DNA form, the CDR3 reads TGCGCCAGCAGTCTTACGGGGAGGGGAGCCAAAAACATTCAGTACTTC. The chain employs TRBV4-1 and TRBJ2-4; 7 positions match TRBD2. Germline V gives CDR1 MGHRA, CDR2 YSYEKL. V shed 6 bases, J shed 0 bases, and the junction held 8 bases outside the gene matches. This CDR3 contains 16 residues.

V is TRBV5-4 and J is TRBJ1-3; D gene ambiguous. The V end lost 2 bases, the J end lost 0 bases, and 9 bases lay between the germline ends. Germline lookup yields CDR1 SGHNT and CDR2 YYREEE (reference sequence). This CDR3 comprises 15 residues. The CDR3: CASSFGGLSGNTIYF. DNA of the CDR3: TGTGCCAGCAGCTTCGGCGGGCTCTCTGGAAACACCATATATTTT.

The J gene is TRBJ2-3, the V gene TRBV9; no definite D call. V shed 3 bases and J shed 4 bases, with 9 bases lying between them. CDR1 and CDR2 from the germline V gene are SGDLS and YYNGEE. The CDR3 loop spans 13 amino acids. The CDR3 DNA reads as TGTGCCAGCAGCGCCCGCCAGGCAGATACGCAGTATTTT. It codes for CASSARQADTQYF.

The chain is built from TRBV14 and TRBJ1-6; 12 bases are shared with TRBD1. The ends lost 4 bases at V and 7 bases at J; junction bases unmatched: 2. Per the germline V gene, CDR1 is SGHDN and CDR2 is FVKESK. The CDR3 is 15 amino acids. CDR3 region: CASSRGQGANSPLHF. DNA of the CDR3: TGTGCCAGCAGCCGGGGACAGGGGGCGAATTCACCCCTCCACTTT.

The V gene is TRBV7-2, the J gene TRBJ2-7; a weak D match, TRBD1 (6 bases). Germline V lookup: CDR1 SGHTA, CDR2 FQGNSA. The length of the CDR3 is 14 residues. Trimming took 5 bases from V and 4 from J, leaving 15 bases between them. The chain's CDR3 is CASSRWTENYEQYF. The CDR3 bases are TGTGCCAGCAGCCGTTGGACAGAAAATTACGAGCAGTACTTC. The full variable domain, completed using reference TRBV7-2 and TRBJ2-7, is GAGVSQSPSNKVTEKGKDVELRCDPISGHTALYWYRQSLGQGLEFLIYFQGNSAPDKSGLPSDRFSAERTGGSVSTLTIQRTQQEDSAVYLCASSRWTENYEQYFGPGTRLTVT.

The J gene is TRBJ1-1, the V gene TRBV10-3, with a possible D match to TRBD1 (6 bases). Germline assignment: CDR1 ENHRY and CDR2 SYGVKD. Trimming removed 11 bases at V and 7 bases at J, with 20 bases between. The CDR3 covers 13 residues. CDR3 coding DNA: TGTGCCTCCCGGACAGAGGTGGTCCTTGAAGCTTTCTTT. Protein: CASRTEVVLEAFF.

In nucleotides, the CDR3 is TGTGCCAGCAGTTTAGGGGACTTCCTCAACTACGAGCAGTACTTC. Translation gives CASSLGDFLNYEQYF. The chain uses TRBV27 and TRBJ2-7; D is perhaps TRBD2 (6 bases). Trimming removed 2 bases at V and 3 bases at J, with 14 bases between. The V gene's germline CDR1 is MNHEY and CDR2 SMNVEV (reference sequence). The CDR3 is made up of 15 amino acids.

The chain couples TRBV6-1 to TRBJ1-5; tentative D call: TRBD1 (6 bases). CDR1 MNHNS and CDR2 SASEGT come from the germline V gene. This CDR3 region has 17 residues. The germline V and J ends were trimmed by 4 bases and 0 bases, with 16 bases remaining between them. The CDR3 loop reads CASSALQGFYSNQPQHF. The CDR3 bases are TGTGCCAGCAGTGCATTACAGGGCTTCTATAGCAATCAGCCCCAGCATTTT.

The CDR3 DNA is TGTGCCAGCACACGGGGGACGAACACTGAAGCTTTCTTT. Translation: CASTRGTNTEAFF. The chain is built from TRBV19 and TRBJ1-1; D perhaps matches TRBD1 (5 bases). Trimming took off 9 bases at V and 1 base at J, with 12 bases between the two ends. CDR1 is LNHDA, CDR2 SQIVND, per germline (reference sequence). This CDR3 contains 13 residues.

The chain carries TRBV7-3 and TRBJ2-5; 12 bases map to TRBD2. The CDR3 runs 15 residues. Unmatched junction bases numbered 6, after V lost 5 bases and J lost 5 bases. Germline V lookup: CDR1 SGHTA, CDR2 FQGTGA. For the CDR3, the DNA is TGTGCCAGCAGCGACTCTAGCGGGGGGGCCGAGACCCAGTACTTC. Protein sequence: CASSDSSGGAETQYF.

The chain couples TRBV7-7 to TRBJ2-5, with a tentative D call TRBD1 (5 bases). Germline CDR1 is SSHAT and CDR2 is FNYEAQ (reference sequence). V lost 5 bases to trimming and J lost 5 bases, with 21 bases between them. This CDR3 contains 16 residues. This chain's CDR3 is CASSAFQGFTKETQYF. The CDR3 DNA sequence: TGTGCCAGCAGCGCCTTTCAGGGATTTACTAAGGAGACCCAGTACTTC. The full variable domain, completed using reference TRBV7-7 and TRBJ2-5, is GAGVSQSPRYKVTKRGQDVTLRCDPISSHATLYWYQQALGQGPEFLTYFNYEAQPDKSGLPSDRFSAERPEGSISTLTIQRTEQRDSAMYRCASSAFQGFTKETQYFGPGTRLLVL.

The J gene is TRBJ2-2, the V gene TRBV5-1; TRBD2 matches at 14 bases. The CDR3 extends over 18 amino acids. Germline CDR1 SGHRS, CDR2 YFSETQ. The J segment lost 1 base and the V segment lost 4 bases, leaving 6 bases of the junction unmatched. CDR3: CASSRYGLAGGNTGELFF. CDR3 DNA: TGCGCCAGCAGCCGATATGGACTAGCGGGGGGGAACACCGGGGAGCTGTTTTTT.

This sequence joins TRBV4-2 and TRBJ1-2; D gene unclear. Trimming stripped 0 bases from V and 3 bases from J, with 11 bases between. From germline, CDR1 is LGHNA and CDR2 YNFKEQ. This CDR3 is built from 15 residues. CDR3 bases: TGTGCCAGCAGCCAAGATCGGAGCCGGGACTATGGCTACACCTTC. This sequence encodes CASSQDRSRDYGYTF.

The rearrangement joins TRBV7-3 to TRBJ1-1, with D possibly TRBD1 on 5 matching bases. This CDR3 has 12 amino acids. Germline values: CDR1 SGHTA, CDR2 FQGTGA. The V end lost 8 bases, the J end lost 1 base, and 8 bases lay between the germline ends. CDR3 coding DNA: TGTGCCAGCGGCAGGGAGAACACTGAAGCTTTCTTT. Protein sequence: CASGRENTEAFF.

The gene calls are TRBV4-2 and TRBJ2-3; TRBD2 matches at 8 bases. This CDR3 region has 17 residues. The germline gives CDR1 LGHNA, CDR2 YNFKEQ. V was clipped by 4 bases and J by 2 bases; unmatched bases: 11. The chain's CDR3 is CASSPTEGGGSTDTQYF. CDR3 bases: TGTGCCAGCAGCCCCACGGAGGGCGGGGGGTCCACAGATACGCAGTATTTT.

The chain is built from TRBV6-5 and TRBJ2-5; the D gene is possibly TRBD1 (5 bases). CDR3 length: 14 amino acids. Germline assignment: CDR1 MNHEY and CDR2 SVGAGI. V lost 2 bases, J lost 9 bases, and 16 bases lay in between. The chain's CDR3 is CASSYKGFPEAQYF. The DNA for the CDR3 is TGTGCCAGCAGTTACAAGGGGTTTCCTGAGGCCCAGTACTTC.

The genes are TRBV11-2 and TRBJ2-7, with 10 positions matching TRBD1. Germline values: CDR1 SGHAT, CDR2 FQNNGV. With V trimmed by 6 bases and J by 0 bases, 5 bases remained unmatched. This CDR3 has 15 residues. CDR3 DNA: TGTGCCAGCAGTTTCGGGACAGGGGACTCCTACGAGCAGTACTTC. It yields the protein CASSFGTGDSYEQYF.

This chain joins TRBV6-5 and TRBJ1-2; D may be TRBD1 (5 bases). V lost 4 bases, J lost 8 bases, and 11 bases lay in between. Looked up from germline, CDR1 is MNHEY and CDR2 is SVGAGI. The CDR3 runs to 12 residues. The CDR3 DNA follows: TGTGCCAGCAGTTCGGACATTCGGGGCTACACCTTC. Its protein product is CASSSDIRGYTF.

The V and J genes are TRBV6-1 and TRBJ1-2, with D perhaps TRBD1 (5 bases). The CDR3 consists of 12 residues. CDR1 and CDR2 (germline): MNHNS, SASEGT. Trimming removed 9 bases at V and 5 bases at J, with 13 bases between. For the CDR3, the DNA is TGTGCCAGTTACGGGGGAACGTATGGCTACACCTTC. Translated, it gives CASYGGTYGYTF.

The V and J genes are TRBV19 and TRBJ1-1; perhaps TRBD1 as D (5 bases). Per germline, CDR1 LNHDA and CDR2 SQIVND (reference sequence). V lost 7 bases and J lost 5, with 14 bases in between. The CDR3 spans 13 residues. DNA for the CDR3: TGTGCCAGTATGGGGCAGGGCGCGACTGAAGCTTTCTTT. Amino acid sequence: CASMGQGATEAFF.

The gene calls are TRBV7-3 and TRBJ2-2; 10 positions match TRBD2. The CDR3 length is 21 residues. J lost 1 base, V lost 5 bases, and 19 bases had no gene match. Germline CDR1 SGHTA, CDR2 FQGTGA. The CDR3 reads CASSRTSASGSTGWNTGELFF. Here the CDR3 DNA reads TGTGCCAGCAGCCGCACATCGGCTAGCGGGAGTACCGGTTGGAACACCGGGGAGCTGTTTTTT.

This chain connects TRBV29-1 to TRBJ2-7, with 8 bases fitting TRBD1. Trimming removed 3 bases from V and 3 bases from J; junction bases left unmatched: 7. This CDR3 contains 14 residues. The germline V gene encodes CDR1 SQVTM and CDR2 ANQGSEA. CDR3 sequence reads: CSVEPIQGDYEQYF. The CDR3 nucleotides are TGCAGCGTTGAGCCGATACAGGGGGACTACGAGCAGTACTTC.